The 21 T cell receptor beta chains given below trace back to one sample, sequenced in a study of T cell repertoires in cytomegalovirus infection. These receptors have no known antigen. TCRdb re-derived calls from the reads in MiXCR, one entry per CDR3 protein. The sample shows hundreds of thousands of distinct CDR3 sequences, around a third of them seen only once. The source was cultured PBMCs, collected from culture after CMV antigen stimulation. Receptor source: a human donor in good health (CMV status not recorded). Some clones in this sample may be carry-over from other donors' samples.

This clonotype was detected a few times. The chain links TRBV10-3 to TRBJ1-4, with D possibly matching TRBD1 (6 bases). V was cut by 5 bases and J by 8 bases, with 18 bases left in between. CDR1 is ENHRY and CDR2 is SYGVKD in the germline V gene. The CDR3 length is 15 residues. The CDR3 nucleotides are TGTGCCATCAGTAAATCACAGGGAATGAGGGAAAAACTGTTTTTT. The encoded protein is CAISKSQGMREKLFF.

This clonotype was counted once. The rearrangement links TRBV18 to TRBJ1-1; 8 bases agree with TRBD1. The germline V gene has CDR1 KGHSH and CDR2 LQKENI. V lost 6 bases and J lost 4; bases outside the gene matches: 16. This CDR3 is built from 17 residues. The CDR3 region has the DNA TGTGCCAGCTCTCTCACAGGGGGGTTTCAATCGAGCACTGAAGCTTTCTTT. It codes for CASSLTGGFQSSTEAFF.

This clonotype turned up a few times. The chain employs TRBV27 and TRBJ2-3, with 8 bases aligning to TRBD2. The CDR3 spans 16 residues. Trimming cost V 5 bases and J 6 bases; bases outside gene matches: 13. CDR1 and CDR2 from the germline V gene are MNHEY and SMNVEV (reference sequence). The CDR3 here is CASSREGLAASDTQYF. The CDR3 DNA is TGTGCCAGCAGTCGGGAGGGCCTAGCGGCATCTGATACGCAGTATTTT.

CDR3 loop: CASSLGDRAPSMTPLHF. The CDR3, as DNA: TGTGCCAGCAGCTTAGGCGATCGGGCCCCTTCCATGACACCCCTCCACTTT. The chain links TRBV11-3 to TRBJ1-6; D gene unclear. The CDR3 sequence is 17 residues long. CDR1 and CDR2 (germline): SGHNT, YENEEA. Trimming took 1 base from V and 11 from J, leaving 21 bases between them.

V usage is TRBV11-2 and J usage is TRBJ2-3; no firm D call. The CDR3 contains 14 residues. Trimming shortened V by 5 bases and J by 2 bases, and 11 bases separated the two germline ends. CDR1 SGHAT and CDR2 FQNNGV come from the germline V gene. The CDR3 DNA reads as TGTGCCAGCAGCCCCAGTTTTTACACAGATACGCAGTATTTT. Translation gives CASSPSFYTDTQYF.

The chain joins TRBV4-1 to TRBJ2-7, with 12 bases that match TRBD2. The V and J ends lost 3 bases and 2 bases, in that order; junction bases with no gene match: 2. CDR3 length equals 15 residues. Germline V gives CDR1 MGHRA, CDR2 YSYEKL. DNA for the CDR3: TGCGCCAGCAGCCACCGACTAGCGGGAGCCTACGAGCAGTACTTC. It encodes CASSHRLAGAYEQYF.

The chain couples TRBV24-1 to TRBJ2-3, with D possibly being TRBD1 or TRBD2 (5 bases each). Deletions cut 3 bases from V and 3 bases from J, with 9 bases between. Germline loops: CDR1 KGHDR, CDR2 SFDVKD. The CDR3 totals 14 residues. CDR3 sequence reads: CATSDRGATDTQYF. As DNA, the CDR3 is TGTGCCACCAGTGATCGAGGGGCAACAGATACGCAGTATTTT.

This clonotype was counted a few times. The rearrangement links TRBV4-1 to TRBJ2-7; D is unclear. Deletions cut 4 bases from V and 4 bases from J, with 14 bases between. The germline gives CDR1 MGHRA, CDR2 YSYEKL. The CDR3 contains 14 residues. Written as DNA, the CDR3 is TGCGCCAGCAGCCCCCTTACATATGGGTACGAGCAGTACTTC. Translation gives CASSPLTYGYEQYF.

Only a few counts were recorded for this clonotype. The V gene is TRBV20-1, the J gene TRBJ2-1, with D perhaps matching TRBD1 (5 bases). Germline values: CDR1 DFQATT, CDR2 SNEGSKA (reference sequence). CDR3 length: 13 residues. The ends were cut back, 5 bases at V and 3 bases at J, with 11 bases in the middle. The CDR3 reads CSAGPQGYNEQFF. CDR3 bases: TGCAGTGCTGGGCCCCAGGGCTACAATGAGCAGTTCTTC.

This clonotype has only a few counts. This chain links TRBV28 with TRBJ2-7, with D possibly called TRBD1 or TRBD2 (5 bases each). CDR3 length equals 15 residues. Between the trimmed V and J ends, which lost 1 base and 1 base, there was a span of 11 bases. Germline-derived CDR1 and CDR2 are MDHEN and SYDVKM. The CDR3 here is CASSLSGTPSYEQYF. Written as DNA, the CDR3 is TGTGCCAGCAGTTTATCTGGGACCCCATCCTACGAGCAGTACTTC.

The V and J genes are TRBV29-1 and TRBJ2-3; D perhaps matches TRBD2 (7 bases). The V end lost 4 bases, the J end lost 4 bases, and 18 bases lay between the germline ends. The CDR3 covers 15 residues. The germline gives CDR1 SQVTM, CDR2 ANQGSEA. CDR3: CSVAGRGLKADTQYF. The CDR3 DNA reads as TGCAGCGTTGCCGGGCGGGGGCTTAAGGCAGATACGCAGTATTTT.

The chain is built from TRBV4-1 and TRBJ2-7; the match to TRBD1 covers 9 bases. The CDR3 runs to 17 residues. After removal of 0 bases from V and 3 bases from J, the junction contained 9 bases not matched to a gene. Germline V gene data show CDR1 as MGHRA and CDR2 as YSYEKL. The CDR3 DNA follows: TGCGCCAGCAGCCAAGAAACTACCGGGACAGGGAACTACGAGCAGTACTTC. It yields the protein CASSQETTGTGNYEQYF.

V is TRBV4-3 and J is TRBJ2-7, with D perhaps matching TRBD2 (7 bases). The V end was cut by 3 bases, the J end by 4 bases, with 13 bases between. The CDR3 totals 14 residues. Germline V gene sequence: CDR1 LGHNA, CDR2 YSLEER. CDR3 sequence: CASSQEGRGYEQYF. The CDR3 region has the DNA TGCGCCAGCAGCCAGGAGGGGAGGGGGTACGAGCAGTACTTC.

The rearrangement links TRBV4-3 to TRBJ2-1; TRBD2 agrees at 15 bases. CDR1 LGHNA and CDR2 YSLEER come from the germline V gene. There are 21 residues in the CDR3. V was pared by 0 bases and J by 2 bases, with 11 bases of the junction left unmatched. CDR3 in amino acids: CASSQDSPGLAGGETYNEQFF. As DNA, the CDR3 is TGCGCCAGCAGCCAAGATTCTCCGGGACTAGCGGGAGGAGAAACCTACAATGAGCAGTTCTTC.

This clonotype was found once. The chain links TRBV7-2 to TRBJ2-1; perhaps TRBD2 as D (7 bases). CDR1 is SGHTA and CDR2 is FQGNSA in the germline V gene. Trimming shortened V by 3 bases and J by 8 bases, and 14 bases separated the two germline ends. The CDR3 consists of 14 residues. The chain's CDR3 is CASSFRGALHEQFF. Here the CDR3 DNA reads TGTGCCAGCAGCTTCCGGGGGGCCCTCCATGAGCAGTTCTTC.

This clonotype was detected a few times. The genes are TRBV11-3 and TRBJ1-1; the D gene is possibly TRBD1 (5 bases). Trimming took off 4 bases at V and 1 base at J, with 16 bases between the two ends. Germline V gene data show CDR1 as SGHNT and CDR2 as YENEEA. The CDR3 runs to 16 residues. The CDR3 DNA follows: TGTGCCAGCAGCTCCGCATGGGGGAAAGGGAACACTGAAGCTTTCTTT. This encodes CASSSAWGKGNTEAFF. The full variable domain, its missing parts supplied by reference TRBV11-3 and TRBJ1-1, is EAGVVQSPRYKIIEKKQPVAFWCNPISGHNTLYWYLQNLGQGPELLIRYENEEAVDDSQLPKDRFSAERLKGVDSTLKIQPAELGDSAVYLCASSSAWGKGNTEAFFGQGTRLTVV.

The chain recombines TRBV28 with TRBJ1-5; weak D call: TRBD1 (6 bases). This CDR3 spans 19 amino acids. In germline, CDR1 is MDHEN, CDR2 SYDVKM. Trimming pared 1 base from V and 0 bases from J, leaving 19 bases between. CDR3 amino acids: CASSLFRLRQAYSNQPQHF. Written as DNA, the CDR3 is TGTGCCAGCAGTTTATTTCGCCTTCGACAGGCGTATAGCAATCAGCCCCAGCATTTT. The full variable domain, its missing parts supplied by reference TRBV28 and TRBJ1-5, is DVKVTQSSRYLVKRTGEKVFLECVQDMDHENMFWYRQDPGLGLRLIYFSYDVKMKEKGDIPEGYSVSREKKERFSLILESASTNQTSMYLCASSLFRLRQAYSNQPQHFGDGTRLSIL.

This chain links TRBV7-2 with TRBJ2-5; 8 bases are shared with TRBD1. From germline, CDR1 is SGHTA and CDR2 FQGNSA. The V gene end was trimmed by 1 base and the J gene end by 4 bases; junction bases not matched to a gene: 5. This CDR3 has 15 amino acids. The CDR3 region is CASSLVPRGRETQYF. CDR3 nucleotide sequence: TGTGCCAGCAGCTTAGTTCCCAGGGGGCGAGAGACCCAGTACTTC.

This clonotype has more than one count but fewer than ten. The CDR3, as DNA: TGTGCCAGCAGCATAACGAAGGGCGAGCAGTACTTC. Translation: CASSITKGEQYF. V usage is TRBV7-2 and J usage is TRBJ2-7; unclear D gene. The CDR3 has 12 amino acids. The germline V gene has CDR1 SGHTA and CDR2 FQGNSA. V lost 5 bases and J 6 bases, leaving 11 bases between the germline ends. The full variable domain, rest sourced from reference TRBV7-2 and TRBJ2-7, is GAGVSQSPSNKVTEKGKDVELRCDPISGHTALYWYRQSLGQGLEFLIYFQGNSAPDKSGLPSDRFSAERTGGSVSTLTIQRTQQEDSAVYLCASSITKGEQYFGPGTRLTVT.

This chain uses TRBV27 with TRBJ2-1; D might be TRBD1 (5 bases). V was pared by 3 bases and J by 5 bases, with 8 bases between. There are 13 residues in the CDR3. Germline CDR1 MNHEY, CDR2 SMNVEV (reference sequence). The CDR3 sequence is CASSFWGHNEQFF. The CDR3 DNA follows: TGTGCCAGCAGTTTTTGGGGCCACAATGAGCAGTTCTTC.

The chain recombines TRBV20-1 with TRBJ2-5; 8 bases fit TRBD2. The J segment lost 4 bases and the V segment lost 4 bases, leaving 8 bases of the junction unmatched. Looked up from germline, CDR1 is DFQATT and CDR2 is SNEGSKA (reference sequence). This CDR3 comprises 14 residues. The CDR3 reads CSATSGSGGETQYF. The CDR3 nucleotides read TGCAGTGCTACAAGCGGGAGTGGGGGAGAGACCCAGTACTTC.